This T cell receptor (beta chain) was sequenced in a study of T cell responses to AZD1222 COVID-19 vaccine. Sequencing used immunoSEQ multiplex PCR; TCRdb keeps in-frame clones, though not all of them. The sample consists of some 140,000 clones, approximately 92% of them appearing once. CDR1 is LNHDA, CDR2 SQIVND, per germline (reference sequence). Trimming took off 3 bases at V and 10 bases at J, with 18 bases between the two ends. CDR3 length: 14 residues. Sequences were derived from peripheral blood, sampled 28 days after the second AZD1222 dose. The sequence came from an adult who received the AZD1222 COVID-19 vaccine. The genes are TRBV19 and TRBJ1-2; no clear D. The CDR3 DNA reads TGTGCCAGTAGTATTGCTGTCCCGCAGAGTGACTACACCTTC. Its translation: CASSIAVPQSDYTF.